The clone carrying this TCR beta chain was counted at least ten times. Its target is not known. The germline V gene encodes CDR1 MDHEN and CDR2 SYDVKM. The V end was cut by 3 bases, the J end by 5 bases, with 17 bases between. CDR3 length equals 15 residues. Under 3 months was the duration of disease in ophthalmopathy patients, who also had a Clinical Activity Score of at least 3 and a NOSPECS grade of at least 4. Uncontrolled infection, other autoimmune disease, pregnancy or lactation barred patients from enrollment. This sample was taken from a study of T cells in Graves' hyperthyroidism and ophthalmopathy. Study as a whole: At the time of initial diagnosis and before any treatment, peripheral blood was collected. Study-level findings and limits: Most thyroid clonotypes that were expanded above 0.001 also turned up in blood.

Authors of the study amplified TCR beta CDR3 regions from RNA transcripts. The HTBI primer set drove a first-round RT-PCR of the TCR CDR3. TCRdb independently ran MiXCR on the multiplex PCR reads; one entry per CDR3 protein. The table has around 600,000 distinct CDR3 sequences, approximately 15% seen once. This TCR was recovered from a woman aged 40 to 50 with Graves' ophthalmopathy. Input material: blood. V gene TRBV28 combines with J gene TRBJ2-7; a possible D gene is TRBD2 (6 bases). CDR3 bases: TGTGCCAGCAGTTTGGGGCCCGGGACTTTCCACGAGCAGTACTTC. Encoded protein: CASSLGPGTFHEQYF.